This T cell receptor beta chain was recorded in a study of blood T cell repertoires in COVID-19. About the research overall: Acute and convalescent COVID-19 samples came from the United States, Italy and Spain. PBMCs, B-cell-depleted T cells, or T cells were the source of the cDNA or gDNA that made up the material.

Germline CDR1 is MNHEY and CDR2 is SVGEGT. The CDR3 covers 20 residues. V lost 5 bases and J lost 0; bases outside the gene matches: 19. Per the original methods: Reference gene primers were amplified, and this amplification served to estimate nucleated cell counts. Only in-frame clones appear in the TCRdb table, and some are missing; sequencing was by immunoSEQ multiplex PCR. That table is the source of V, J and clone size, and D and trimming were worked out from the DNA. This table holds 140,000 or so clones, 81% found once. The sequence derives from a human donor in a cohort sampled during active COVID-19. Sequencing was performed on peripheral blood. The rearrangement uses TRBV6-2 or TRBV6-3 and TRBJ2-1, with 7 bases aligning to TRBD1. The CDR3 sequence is CASSTNRGRAVTSSYNEQFF. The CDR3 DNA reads TGTGCCAGCAGTACAAACAGGGGTCGGGCAGTTACTAGCTCCTACAATGAGCAGTTCTTC.